Listed here are 20 T cell receptor beta chains from one sample, sequenced in a study of OX40 agonist ivuxolimab in advanced cancers. Receptor libraries were prepared by the immunoSEQ multiplex PCR assay. In its TCRdb copy, this immuneACCESS table keeps in-frame sequences only and misses some clones. Where compared with another copy, unresolved V genes explain less than half of these, and the others have no known cause. This sample has 11,000 to 15,000 clones in its table, and about 94% of those were observed once. The ten most abundant clones make up 20% to 25% of the sample. Here the sequenced sample was CD4+ or CD8+ T cells sorted from blood, taken in a trial of the OX40 agonist ivuxolimab. These receptors were obtained from an adult with an advanced solid tumor such as melanoma, head and neck, liver or kidney cancer.

This clone occurred a few times. This chain uses TRBV5-4 with TRBJ1-1; no firm D call. CDR3 length: 14 amino acids. Trimming left V 0 bases short and J 0 bases short, with 6 bases between. From germline, CDR1 is SGHNT and CDR2 YYREEE (reference sequence). The CDR3 loop is CASSLGGMNTEAFF. DNA of the CDR3: TGTGCCAGCAGCTTGGGAGGGATGAACACTGAAGCTTTCTTT.

The chain carries TRBV29-1 and TRBJ2-5; 7 bases map to TRBD1. Germline lookup yields CDR1 SQVTM and CDR2 ANQGSEA. This CDR3 contains 12 residues. The trim removed 7 bases at V and 4 bases at J, leaving 6 bases unmatched. CDR3 in DNA: TGCAGCGGTACAGGGGTAGGAGAGACCCAGTACTTC. Encoded protein: CSGTGVGETQYF. The whole variable domain, filled in from reference TRBV29-1 and TRBJ2-5, reads SAVISQKPSRDICQRGTSLTIQCQVDSQVTMMFWYRQQPGQSLTLIATANQGSEATYESGFVIDKFPISRPNLTFSTLTVSNMSPEDSSIYLCSGTGVGETQYFGPGTRLLVL.

This chain uses TRBV27 with TRBJ1-6; D possibly corresponds to TRBD1 (5 bases). This CDR3 comprises 15 residues. Trimming cost V 8 bases and J 3 bases, with 14 bases left between them. The V gene's germline CDR1 is MNHEY and CDR2 SMNVEV (reference sequence). Here the CDR3 DNA reads TGTGCCAGCGGGAAGCAGGGTCACTATAATTCACCCCTCCACTTT. This translates into CASGKQGHYNSPLHF.

As to this clone: The sample contains more than one DNA sequence encoding this CDR3. V gene TRBV11-2 combines with J gene TRBJ2-1; D is perhaps TRBD2 (6 bases). Trimming shortened V by 3 bases and J by 4 bases, and 7 bases separated the two germline ends. This CDR3 spans 13 amino acids. Germline loops: CDR1 SGHAT, CDR2 FQNNGV. For the CDR3, the DNA is TGTGCCAGCAGCTTGGGGGGTTACAATGAGCAGTTCTTC. It yields the protein CASSLGGYNEQFF.

The rearrangement joins TRBV19 to TRBJ2-5, with 7 bases fitting TRBD1. V dropped 7 bases and J dropped 5; count of bases not matched to a gene: 13. CDR3 length equals 15 residues. CDR1 and CDR2 (germline): LNHDA, SQIVND (reference sequence). CDR3 nucleotide sequence: TGTGCCAGTATCCCACCCGACAGGGTACGCGAGACCCAGTACTTC. It specifies CASIPPDRVRETQYF. Filled out from reference TRBV19 and TRBJ2-5, the complete variable domain reads DGGITQSPKYLFRKEGQNVTLSCEQNLNHDAMYWYRQDPGQGLRLIYYSQIVNDFQKGDIAEGYSVSREKKESFPLTVTSAQKNPTAFYLCASIPPDRVRETQYFGPGTRLLVL.

V is TRBV7-9 and J is TRBJ2-7, with D uncertain. V was cut by 3 bases and J by 7 bases, with 7 bases left in between. Germline CDR1 and CDR2: SEHNR and FQNEAQ (reference sequence). CDR3 length equals 11 residues. The CDR3 region has the DNA TGTGCCAGCAGCTTCTCCTTGGAGCAGTACTTC. Its protein product is CASSFSLEQYF.

The V call is TRBV5-6, the J call TRBJ1-1; TRBD1 agrees at 10 bases. Trimming at V came to 0 bases and at J to 4 bases, leaving 3 bases not matched to a gene. Germline CDR1 is SGHDT and CDR2 is YYEEEE. CDR3 length: 15 residues. CDR3 region: CASSLGQGAGTEAFF. As DNA, the CDR3 is TGTGCCAGCAGCTTGGGACAGGGGGCCGGCACTGAAGCTTTCTTT.

The chain joins TRBV5-1 to TRBJ1-1; a weak D match, TRBD1 (6 bases). There are 16 residues in the CDR3. V gave up 2 bases and J gave up 3 bases, with 17 bases separating them. Germline V lookup: CDR1 SGHRS, CDR2 YFSETQ. The CDR3 DNA is TGCGCCAGCAGCTTACCGGGGGGGCACGTGGACACTGAAGCTTTCTTT. It translates to CASSLPGGHVDTEAFF.

This rearrangement joins TRBV9 to TRBJ2-5; 15 nucleotides line up with TRBD2. V lost 3 bases, J lost 0 bases, and 12 bases stayed unmatched. CDR3 size: 20 residues. CDR1 is SGDLS, CDR2 YYNGEE, per germline. The CDR3: CASSEEGLAGGTLYQETQYF. CDR3 coding DNA: TGTGCCAGCAGCGAGGAGGGACTAGCGGGGGGTACTTTGTACCAAGAGACCCAGTACTTC.

The chain uses TRBV11-3 and TRBJ2-1; D gene ambiguous. V was trimmed by 8 bases and J by 7 bases, leaving 15 bases between them. Per the germline V gene, CDR1 is SGHNT and CDR2 is YENEEA. This CDR3 has 13 amino acids. The CDR3 sequence: CASRASGDNEQFF. In nucleotides, the CDR3 is TGTGCCAGCCGGGCAAGTGGGGATAATGAGCAGTTCTTC. Together with reference TRBV11-3 and TRBJ2-1, the CDR3 gives the full variable domain: EAGVVQSPRYKIIEKKQPVAFWCNPISGHNTLYWYLQNLGQGPELLIRYENEEAVDDSQLPKDRFSAERLKGVDSTLKIQPAELGDSAVYLCASRASGDNEQFFGPGTRLTVL.

On this clone itself: Additional DNA sequences in this sample encode the identical CDR3. The chain is built from TRBV4-1 and TRBJ2-3, with D unclear. The germline CDR1 and CDR2 sequences are MGHRA and YSYEKL. This CDR3 comprises 16 residues. Trimming pared 0 bases from V and 0 bases from J, leaving 10 bases between. Written as DNA, the CDR3 is TGCGCCAGCAGCCAAGAGACTGGGCCTAGCACAGATACGCAGTATTTT. Translation: CASSQETGPSTDTQYF.

The chain is built from TRBV15 and TRBJ2-7; D may correspond to TRBD1 or TRBD2 (5 bases each). CDR3 size: 12 residues. V gave up 5 bases and J gave up 5 bases, with 10 bases separating them. Germline assignment: CDR1 LNHNV and CDR2 YYDKDF (reference sequence). The CDR3 here is CATSGGSDEQYF. The CDR3 DNA follows: TGTGCCACCAGCGGGGGTTCGGACGAGCAGTACTTC. Based on the CDR3 plus reference TRBV15 and TRBJ2-7, the full variable domain is DAMVIQNPRYQVTQFGKPVTLSCSQTLNHNVMYWYQQKSSQAPKLLFHYYDKDFNNEADTPDNFQSRRPNTSFCFLDIRSPGLGDTAMYLCATSGGSDEQYFGPGTRLTVT.

This clone was recorded once. This sequence joins TRBV23-1 and TRBJ1-1; D is possibly TRBD1 (6 bases). TRBV23-1 is reported as an ORF; its role is uncertain. V was clipped by 6 bases and J by 7 bases, with 15 bases between them. The CDR3 totals 13 residues. The CDR3 nucleotides are TGCGCCAGCAGCAACAGGGATATAAGTGAAGCTTTCTTT. This encodes CASSNRDISEAFF.

The V call is TRBV10-1, the J call TRBJ2-2, with D possibly being TRBD1 or TRBD2 (5 bases each). Trimming pared 5 bases from V and 5 bases from J, leaving 12 bases between. From germline, CDR1 is WNHNN and CDR2 SYGVQD (reference sequence). The CDR3 totals 14 residues. The CDR3: CASSPGTLTGELFF. The DNA of the CDR3 is TGCGCCAGCAGTCCGGGGACCCTTACCGGGGAGCTGTTTTTT.

The table lists this clone with a few counts. The CDR3: CASSVEAGGPVEQFF. The CDR3 region has the DNA TGTGCCAGCAGCGTAGAGGCGGGAGGGCCGGTTGAGCAGTTCTTC. The rearrangement joins TRBV9 to TRBJ2-1, with 9 positions matching TRBD2. There are 15 residues in the CDR3. Germline lookup yields CDR1 SGDLS and CDR2 YYNGEE. J lost 9 bases, V lost 0 bases, and 7 bases had no gene match.

The chain uses TRBV7-9 and TRBJ1-2; the D is unclear. The CDR3 loop spans 13 amino acids. With 5 bases removed from V and 0 bases from J, the gap between germline ends came to 7 bases. The germline V gene encodes CDR1 SEHNR and CDR2 FQNEAQ (reference sequence). Here the CDR3 reads CASSDGTNYGYTF. CDR3 coding DNA: TGTGCCAGCAGCGACGGGACTAACTATGGCTACACCTTC.

In DNA form, the CDR3 reads TGTGCCAGCAGCCCAAGACGGAACACCGGGGAGCTGTTTTTT. Residues: CASSPRRNTGELFF. The rearrangement joins TRBV7-3 to TRBJ2-2, with unresolved D. The CDR3 loop spans 14 amino acids. CDR1 SGHTA and CDR2 FQGTGA come from the germline V gene. V lost 5 bases and J 1 base, leaving 8 bases between the germline ends.

The chain uses TRBV9 and TRBJ2-1; 12 bases fit TRBD2. Losses at the gene ends were 0 bases for V and 9 bases for J; bases not matched to a gene: 4. Germline V gene lookup returns CDR1 SGDLS and CDR2 YYNGEE. The CDR3 is made up of 15 amino acids. The CDR3 protein is CASSVASGGGGEQFF. As DNA, the CDR3 is TGTGCCAGCAGCGTAGCTAGCGGGGGGGGTGGTGAGCAGTTCTTC.

The gene calls are TRBV2 and TRBJ1-5, with D possibly TRBD1 on 5 matching bases. V was pared by 5 bases and J by 4 bases, with 15 bases between. CDR1 SNHLY and CDR2 FYNNEI come from the germline V gene. The CDR3 is 15 amino acids. CDR3 in amino acids: CASSKGVYGNQPQHF. The CDR3 region has the DNA TGTGCCAGCAGTAAAGGGGTCTACGGGAATCAGCCCCAGCATTTT.

V gene TRBV7-9 combines with J gene TRBJ2-7; D call uncertain. Germline values: CDR1 SEHNR, CDR2 FQNEAQ (reference sequence). V shed 5 bases and J shed 3 bases, with 5 bases lying between them. CDR3 length: 11 amino acids. CDR3 in amino acids: CASSPDYEQYF. For the CDR3, the DNA is TGTGCCAGCAGCCCCGACTACGAGCAGTACTTC.